Each of the 25 T cell receptor beta chains below was sequenced from the same sample in a study of blood T cell repertoires in COVID-19. The repertoire was sequenced with immunoSEQ multiplex PCR; TCRdb's copy has only in-frame clones and lacks some. The sample shows hundreds of thousands of clones, approximately 81% of them seen only once. What was sequenced was peripheral blood. These receptor sequences come from an elderly woman with active or convalescent COVID-19.

The chain is built from TRBV2 and TRBJ2-5; 16 bases map to TRBD2. The CDR3 consists of 18 residues. Unmatched junction bases numbered 13, after V lost 6 bases and J lost 6 bases. Germline V gene sequence: CDR1 SNHLY, CDR2 FYNNEI. Here the CDR3 DNA reads TGTGCCAGCAGCCCGGGACAGGGGACTAGCGGGGGGGCTCAGACCCAGTACTTC. Its translation is CASSPGQGTSGGAQTQYF.

The chain uses TRBV28 and TRBJ1-2, with 7 bases that match TRBD1. J was trimmed by 0 bases and V by 8 bases; bases with no gene match: 3. The CDR3 has 13 amino acids. CDR1 is MDHEN and CDR2 is SYDVKM in the germline V gene. CDR3 sequence (DNA): TGTGCCAGCCACAGGGGAACTAACTATGGCTACACCTTC. Its protein product is CASHRGTNYGYTF.

This chain uses TRBV7-2 with TRBJ2-3; 9 bases agree with TRBD1. In germline, CDR1 is SGHTA, CDR2 FQGNSA. The CDR3 loop spans 15 amino acids. V shed 5 bases, J shed 3 bases, and the junction held 6 bases outside the gene matches. CDR3 protein: CASSQQGAETDTQYF. CDR3 DNA sequence: TGTGCCAGCAGCCAACAGGGGGCTGAGACAGATACGCAGTATTTT. The full variable domain, its missing parts supplied by reference TRBV7-2 and TRBJ2-3, is GAGVSQSPSNKVTEKGKDVELRCDPISGHTALYWYRQSLGQGLEFLIYFQGNSAPDKSGLPSDRFSAERTGGSVSTLTIQRTQQEDSAVYLCASSQQGAETDTQYFGPGTRLTVL.

The V call is TRBV19, the J call TRBJ1-2; 7 nucleotides match TRBD1. The germline CDR1 and CDR2 sequences are LNHDA and SQIVND (reference sequence). CDR3 length: 14 residues. V trimming: 5 bases; J trimming: 5 bases; junction bases outside the gene matches: 8. DNA for the CDR3: TGTGCCAGTAGTCGGCGGCAGGGGGTTTATGGCTACACCTTC. Translated, it gives CASSRRQGVYGYTF.

The chain uses TRBV6-5 and TRBJ2-7; 7 bases agree with TRBD1. Germline V gives CDR1 MNHEY, CDR2 SVGAGI. Unmatched junction bases numbered 0, after V lost 6 bases and J lost 1 base. This CDR3 is 12 amino acids long. CDR3 residues: CASRGQSYEQYF. The CDR3 DNA reads as TGTGCCAGCAGGGGACAGTCCTACGAGCAGTACTTC.

There are a few counts of this clone. DNA for the CDR3: TGCGCCAGCAGCTCCCTACCTAGCGGGGGTTACAATGAGCAGTTCTTC. Translated, it gives CASSSLPSGGYNEQFF. The chain has TRBV5-1 and TRBJ2-1; 10 positions match TRBD2. In germline, CDR1 is SGHRS, CDR2 YFSETQ. V trimming: 3 bases; J trimming: 4 bases; junction bases outside the gene matches: 7. CDR3 length equals 16 residues.

This clone appeared a few times. The chain couples TRBV4-1 to TRBJ1-5; 7 positions agree with TRBD1. Per the germline V gene, CDR1 is MGHRA and CDR2 is YSYEKL. The CDR3 contains 17 residues. The J segment lost 1 base and the V segment lost 4 bases, leaving 10 bases of the junction unmatched. Here the CDR3 DNA reads TGCGCCAGCAGCCCTGTAGGAAGGGGGCGCAGCAATCAGCCCCAGCATTTT. Protein sequence: CASSPVGRGRSNQPQHF.

This chain uses TRBV11-3 with TRBJ2-7; tentative D call: TRBD1 (5 bases). V dropped 5 bases and J dropped 2 bases, with 13 bases sitting between them. This CDR3 has 14 residues. CDR1 and CDR2 from the germline V gene are SGHNT and YENEEA. The chain's CDR3 is CASSPTAFTYEQYF. The CDR3 DNA reads as TGTGCCAGCAGCCCGACAGCATTCACCTACGAGCAGTACTTC. Full variable domain (remainder filled in from reference TRBV11-3 and TRBJ2-7): EAGVVQSPRYKIIEKKQPVAFWCNPISGHNTLYWYLQNLGQGPELLIRYENEEAVDDSQLPKDRFSAERLKGVDSTLKIQPAELGDSAVYLCASSPTAFTYEQYFGPGTRLTVT.

The chain's CDR3 is CASLWASGHEQYF. Here the CDR3 DNA reads TGTGCCTCCCTTTGGGCTAGCGGGCACGAGCAGTACTTC. The rearrangement joins TRBV10-3 to TRBJ2-7; 8 nucleotides match TRBD2. V shed 11 bases and J 5 bases; nucleotides not matched to a gene: 11. The CDR3 runs to 13 residues. Germline loops: CDR1 ENHRY, CDR2 SYGVKD.

The CDR3 bases are TGTGCCAGCAGGGGAGACAGGAAGGACACTGAAGCTTTCTTT. Translating it yields CASRGDRKDTEAFF. This chain links TRBV2 with TRBJ1-1, with D perhaps TRBD1 (6 bases). CDR1 and CDR2 (germline): SNHLY, FYNNEI. Trimming shortened V by 6 bases and J by 3 bases, and 14 bases separated the two germline ends. CDR3 length: 14 amino acids.

The J gene is TRBJ2-1, the V gene TRBV11-2; 11 bases line up with TRBD2. Germline CDR1 and CDR2: SGHAT and FQNNGV. V dropped 5 bases and J dropped 5; count of bases not matched to a gene: 8. This CDR3 region has 16 residues. The CDR3 nucleotides read TGTGCCAGCAGCAAATCACTAGCGGGAGTGAACAATGAGCAGTTCTTC. Its translation is CASSKSLAGVNNEQFF. Combining the CDR3 with reference TRBV11-2 and TRBJ2-1 gives the whole variable domain EAGVAQSPRYKIIEKRQSVAFWCNPISGHATLYWYQQILGQGPKLLIQFQNNGVVDDSQLPKDRFSAERLKGVDSTLKIQPAKLEDSAVYLCASSKSLAGVNNEQFFGPGTRLTVL.

The chain joins TRBV7-9 to TRBJ1-2; 7 nucleotides line up with TRBD1. V dropped 1 base and J dropped 8; count of bases not matched to a gene: 10. Per the germline V gene, CDR1 is SEHNR and CDR2 is FQNEAQ (reference sequence). This CDR3 has 15 amino acids. The CDR3 region has the DNA TGTGCCAGCAGCTTAGACAGGGGAGCTGGCTACGGCTACACCTTC. Its translation: CASSLDRGAGYGYTF. The full variable domain, rest sourced from reference TRBV7-9 and TRBJ1-2, is DTGVSQNPRHKITKRGQNVTFRCDPISEHNRLYWYRQTLGQGPEFLTYFQNEAQLEKSRLLSDRFSAERPKGSFSTLEIQRTEQGDSAMYLCASSLDRGAGYGYTFGSGTRLTVV.

The V gene is TRBV6-5, the J gene TRBJ2-7, with 8 nucleotides matching TRBD1. V lost 6 bases and J lost 3; bases outside the gene matches: 7. This CDR3 region has 14 residues. The germline V gene has CDR1 MNHEY and CDR2 SVGAGI. This CDR3 is CASRPRTGFYEQYF. The CDR3 DNA sequence: TGTGCCAGCAGACCCCGGACAGGGTTCTACGAGCAGTACTTC.

This sequence joins TRBV3-1 (or the pseudogene TRBV3-2) and TRBJ1-2; D is uncertain. Deletions cut 6 bases from V and 0 bases from J, with 17 bases between. CDR1 is LGHDT, CDR2 YNNKEL, per germline (reference sequence). The CDR3 contains 16 residues. For the CDR3, the DNA is TGTGCCAGCAGTCTTTCCGGAGGGATTTCTAACTATGGCTACACCTTC. Amino acids: CASSLSGGISNYGYTF.

The gene calls are TRBV24-1 and TRBJ1-2, with D uncertain. CDR3 size: 12 residues. Germline loops: CDR1 KGHDR, CDR2 SFDVKD. Trimming pared 4 bases from V and 1 base from J, leaving 3 bases between. The CDR3 loop reads CATSDSNYGYTF. CDR3 coding DNA: TGTGCCACCAGTGACAGTAACTATGGCTACACCTTC.

This clone was counted a single time. This rearrangement joins TRBV2 to TRBJ2-1; D is possibly TRBD1 (5 bases). CDR3 length equals 12 residues. Germline V gives CDR1 SNHLY, CDR2 FYNNEI. V lost 8 bases and J lost 5, with 10 bases in between. DNA for the CDR3: TGTGCCAGCGAGACAGATAACAATGAGCAGTTCTTC. Translating gives CASETDNNEQFF. Full variable domain (outside the CDR3, taken from reference TRBV2 and TRBJ2-1): EPEVTQTPSHQVTQMGQEVILRCVPISNHLYFYWYRQILGQKVEFLVSFYNNEISEKSEIFDDQFSVERPDGSNFTLKIRSTKLEDSAMYFCASETDNNEQFFGPGTRLTVL.

J is TRBJ2-1 and V is TRBV4-2; D is undetermined. CDR1 LGHNA and CDR2 YNFKEQ come from the germline V gene. With 4 bases removed from V and 0 bases from J, the gap between germline ends came to 16 bases. The CDR3 extends over 17 amino acids. CDR3 loop: CASSRGSAASSYNEQFF. CDR3 DNA: TGTGCCAGCAGCCGAGGATCGGCGGCGAGCTCCTACAATGAGCAGTTCTTC.

The J gene is TRBJ2-1, the V gene TRBV7-9; 8 bases map to TRBD1. Germline loops: CDR1 SEHNR, CDR2 FQNEAQ (reference sequence). With V trimmed by 1 base and J by 12 bases, 20 bases remained unmatched. The CDR3 spans 18 residues. CDR3 nucleotide sequence: TGTGCCAGCAGCTTAGTAAGGAGGACAGGGAGCCCTCTCATGGGGCAGTTCTTC. Amino acids: CASSLVRRTGSPLMGQFF.

This clone appeared a single time. The rearrangement uses TRBV20-1 and TRBJ2-7, with D possibly matching TRBD1 (6 bases). V was shortened by 3 bases and J by 7 bases, with 13 bases between the two germline ends. This CDR3 is 12 amino acids long. Germline V lookup: CDR1 DFQATT, CDR2 SNEGSKA (reference sequence). CDR3 DNA sequence: TGCAGTGCTAGTTTCAGGGGCTTAGAGCAGTACTTC. Protein sequence: CSASFRGLEQYF.

The genes are TRBV6-5 and TRBJ2-3, with TRBD2 matching over 7 bases. V gave up 7 bases and J gave up 0 bases; unmatched junction bases: 4. The CDR3 totals 14 residues. CDR1 MNHEY and CDR2 SVGAGI come from the germline V gene. The CDR3 DNA sequence: TGTGCCAGCAATTCAGCGGGAAGCACAGATACGCAGTATTTT. This encodes CASNSAGSTDTQYF.

The CDR3 loop reads CASNYRGQPGELFF. CDR3 bases: TGCGCCAGCAATTATAGGGGGCAACCGGGGGAGCTGTTTTTT. This chain joins TRBV5-1 and TRBJ2-2; 7 bases match TRBD1. CDR3 size: 14 residues. With V trimmed by 6 bases and J by 8 bases, 10 bases remained unmatched. The V gene's germline CDR1 is SGHRS and CDR2 YFSETQ.

The rearrangement uses TRBV5-1 and TRBJ2-7, with 8 bases identical to TRBD1. This CDR3 contains 14 residues. V shed 2 bases, J shed 4 bases, and the junction held 5 bases outside the gene matches. Germline V gene lookup returns CDR1 SGHRS and CDR2 YFSETQ. CDR3 amino acids: CASSLRQGIYEQYF. DNA of the CDR3: TGCGCCAGCAGCTTACGACAGGGGATATACGAGCAGTACTTC.

The chain recombines TRBV7-3 with TRBJ1-1; D is ambiguous. V was shortened by 4 bases and J by 1 base, with 13 bases between the two germline ends. Germline-derived CDR1 and CDR2 are SGHTA and FQGTGA. The CDR3 is 15 amino acids. CDR3 bases: TGTGCCAGCAGCTCCCTTGGGCTGGGGAACACTGAAGCTTTCTTT. Residues: CASSSLGLGNTEAFF.

This clone was counted a few times. This chain links TRBV9 with TRBJ1-4, with a tentative D call TRBD1 (6 bases). Deletions cut 7 bases from V and 6 bases from J, with 19 bases between. Germline values: CDR1 SGDLS, CDR2 YYNGEE. CDR3 size: 15 residues. For the CDR3, the DNA is TGTGCCAGCGGTCGTTTAACGGGGGGCGATGAAAAACTGTTTTTT. Encoded protein: CASGRLTGGDEKLFF.

The V gene is TRBV7-8, the J gene TRBJ2-3; 11 nucleotides line up with TRBD2. The CDR3 consists of 16 residues. From germline, CDR1 is SGHVS and CDR2 FQNEAQ. V lost 5 bases to trimming and J lost 0 bases; unmatched junction nucleotides: 4. CDR3 residues: CASSAGLAASTDTQYF. Here the CDR3 DNA reads TGTGCCAGCAGCGCGGGACTAGCGGCTAGCACAGATACGCAGTATTTT.